Here is one T cell receptor beta chain with its context. The CDR3 has 16 residues. V trimming: 3 bases; J trimming: 0 bases; junction bases outside the gene matches: 4. Germline V gene lookup returns CDR1 SGDLS and CDR2 YYNGEE. Profiling relied on immunoSEQ multiplex PCR, and the TCRdb table lists in-frame clones only, not all of them. The table includes under 150,000 clones, 80% to 90% detected once. These data originate in a study of T cell responses to AZD1222 COVID-19 vaccine. The sequences come from peripheral blood, collected on day 0 of MenACWY control vaccination. This receptor was obtained from an adult in good health. The V and J genes are TRBV9 and TRBJ2-7; 12 positions match TRBD2. CDR3 amino acids: CASSGGLAGLSYEQYF. In DNA form, the CDR3 reads TGTGCCAGCAGCGGGGGACTAGCGGGCCTCTCCTACGAGCAGTACTTC.